Shown below are 32 T cell receptor beta chains from a single sample sequenced in a study of T cell repertoires in cytomegalovirus infection (dated by TCRdb to between 2017 and 2020). The sequencing machine was an Illumina HiSeq 1500. TCRdb ran its own pipeline on the public reads, namely fastp trimming at Q25 and MiXCR clone calling, and kept in-frame beta chains. Rows with one shared CDR3 protein collapse into an entry with the most common genes and DNA. A total of over 300,000 distinct CDR3 sequences appear in this sample, more than 9% of them only once. The ten largest make up around 4% of the sample. Sample: PBMCs. These receptor sequences come from a human donor in good health (CMV status not recorded). Some clones in this sample may be carry-over from other donors' samples.

This clonotype was detected many times. This rearrangement joins TRBV19 to TRBJ1-5; 7 nucleotides agree with TRBD1. The CDR3 runs 15 residues. Germline CDR1 reads LNHDA; CDR2 reads SQIVND (reference sequence). The trim removed 7 bases at V and 4 bases at J, leaving 10 bases unmatched. Here the CDR3 DNA reads TGTGCCAGTATCGGAGGAGGGGGCGAAAATCAGCCCCAGCATTTT. Translation: CASIGGGGENQPQHF. Together with reference TRBV19 and TRBJ1-5, the CDR3 gives the full variable domain: DGGITQSPKYLFRKEGQNVTLSCEQNLNHDAMYWYRQDPGQGLRLIYYSQIVNDFQKGDIAEGYSVSREKKESFPLTVTSAQKNPTAFYLCASIGGGGENQPQHFGDGTRLSIL.

This clonotype was recorded a few times. The chain employs TRBV6-2 or TRBV6-3 and TRBJ2-7, with TRBD1 matching over 9 bases. From germline, CDR1 is MNHEY and CDR2 SVGEGT. The CDR3 extends over 13 amino acids. With 1 base clipped from V and 6 bases from J, the junction kept 1 base outside the gene matches. The CDR3 region is CASSYYRGREQYF. The DNA for the CDR3 is TGTGCCAGCAGTTACTACAGGGGGCGCGAGCAGTACTTC.

This clonotype has more than one count but fewer than ten. V gene TRBV6-6 combines with J gene TRBJ2-1; D is undetermined. V lost 2 bases to trimming and J lost 2 bases, with 7 bases between them. The CDR3 length is 14 residues. Germline lookup yields CDR1 MNHNY and CDR2 SVGAGI (reference sequence). For the CDR3, the DNA is TGTGCCAGCAGTTACCAACTGACCTACAATGAGCAGTTCTTC. Protein: CASSYQLTYNEQFF.

V usage is TRBV15 and J usage is TRBJ1-1; TRBD1 is a possible D gene (6 bases). Germline CDR1 and CDR2: LNHNV and YYDKDF (reference sequence). The V end lost 0 bases, the J end lost 7 bases, and 15 bases lay between the germline ends. The CDR3 extends over 15 amino acids. CDR3 region: CATSRDLAGANEAFF. The CDR3 DNA reads TGTGCCACCAGCAGAGATCTGGCGGGGGCGAATGAAGCTTTCTTT.

V and J are TRBV20-1 and TRBJ2-4; weak D call: TRBD1 (5 bases). The germline gives CDR1 DFQATT, CDR2 SNEGSKA (reference sequence). V lost 2 bases to trimming and J lost 6 bases, with 14 bases between them. CDR3 length: 14 residues. In DNA form, the CDR3 reads TGCAGTGCTAGAACTGCCGGAGACAGAAACATTCAGTACTTC. Translating gives CSARTAGDRNIQYF.

The V call is TRBV18, the J call TRBJ1-5; no reliable D call. Germline V gene data show CDR1 as KGHSH and CDR2 as LQKENI. Trimming cost V 3 bases and J 9 bases, with 15 bases left between them. This CDR3 is built from 14 residues. CDR3 residues: CASSPSGAIRPQHF. The CDR3 coding sequence is TGTGCCAGCTCACCTTCGGGAGCAATCAGGCCCCAGCATTTT.

The chain couples TRBV7-6 to TRBJ2-7; D ambiguous. The CDR3 runs 14 residues. With 2 bases removed from V and 0 bases from J, the gap between germline ends came to 8 bases. Germline assignment: CDR1 SGHVS and CDR2 FNYEAQ. The CDR3 spells CASSLQVGSYEQYF. CDR3 nucleotides: TGTGCCAGCAGCTTACAAGTGGGCTCCTACGAGCAGTACTTC.

This clonotype was counted at least ten times. The gene calls are TRBV4-1 and TRBJ1-2; 8 bases are shared with TRBD1. After removal of 1 base from V and 4 bases from J, the junction contained 11 bases not matched to a gene. The V gene's germline CDR1 is MGHRA and CDR2 YSYEKL. The CDR3 has 17 residues. The chain's CDR3 is CASSQAHGQGGTYGYTF. The CDR3 DNA reads TGCGCCAGCAGCCAAGCCCACGGACAGGGAGGAACCTATGGCTACACCTTC.

This clonotype was seen more than once but under ten times. The V gene is TRBV27, the J gene TRBJ2-2; 7 bases agree with TRBD2. CDR3 length equals 15 residues. V lost 10 bases and J lost 6; bases outside the gene matches: 14. The germline V gene encodes CDR1 MNHEY and CDR2 SMNVEV (reference sequence). The CDR3 reads CATARAGAMAGELFF. The CDR3 coding sequence is TGTGCCACCGCCCGGGCGGGAGCAATGGCCGGGGAGCTGTTTTTT.

Ten or more counts support this clonotype. The chain combines TRBV7-2 with TRBJ1-2; weak D call: TRBD1 (6 bases). Germline-derived CDR1 and CDR2 are SGHTA and FQGNSA. CDR3 length equals 15 residues. The ends were cut back, 1 base at V and 6 bases at J, with 15 bases in the middle. In nucleotides, the CDR3 is TGTGCCAGCAGCTTAGATCGGCGGGGGCAGGATGGCTACACCTTC. Its protein product is CASSLDRRGQDGYTF.

In its sample, this clonotype was seen once. The V and J genes are TRBV3-1 and TRBJ2-7, with 15 bases lining up with TRBD2. V lost 4 bases, J lost 4 bases, and 2 bases stayed unmatched. This CDR3 is 15 amino acids long. Per germline, CDR1 LGHDT and CDR2 YNNKEL (reference sequence). DNA for the CDR3: TGTGCCAGCAGCCGCGGGACTAGCGGGAGGTACGAGCAGTACTTC. Encoded protein: CASSRGTSGRYEQYF.

This clonotype was counted at least ten times. The chain has TRBV7-9 and TRBJ2-3; D could derive from TRBD1 or TRBD2 (6 bases each). Deletions cut 0 bases from V and 5 bases from J, with 12 bases between. From germline, CDR1 is SEHNR and CDR2 FQNEAQ (reference sequence). There are 15 residues in the CDR3. The CDR3 spells CASSLARGPRDTQYF. CDR3 DNA sequence: TGTGCCAGCAGCTTAGCCCGGGGGCCTAGAGATACGCAGTATTTT.

This clonotype has only a few counts. The chain is built from TRBV12-3 or TRBV12-4 and TRBJ2-1; 13 bases map to TRBD2. The CDR3 extends over 17 amino acids. V lost 7 bases and J lost 0; bases outside the gene matches: 6. The CDR3 coding sequence is TGTGCCAGCACCCGGACTAGCGGGAGCGGCTCCTACAATGAGCAGTTCTTC. This gives the protein CASTRTSGSGSYNEQFF.

V usage is TRBV12-3 or TRBV12-4 and J usage is TRBJ2-7, with 8 nucleotides matching TRBD2. CDR3 length equals 17 residues. V lost 6 bases to trimming and J lost 2 bases; unmatched junction nucleotides: 15. The CDR3 DNA follows: TGTGCCAGCAGCCTTTTCGTCGGGGGGGGGCCTGCCTACGAGCAGTACTTC. It codes for CASSLFVGGGPAYEQYF.

This clonotype was picked up many times. The chain is built from TRBV4-1 and TRBJ2-7; the D gene is possibly TRBD1 (6 bases). The CDR3 covers 15 residues. CDR1 and CDR2 from the germline V gene are MGHRA and YSYEKL. The V end was cut by 3 bases, the J end by 1 base, with 13 bases between. The CDR3 DNA sequence: TGCGCCAGCAGCCACCCGACAGGAGGTTCCTACGAGCAGTACTTC. This gives the protein CASSHPTGGSYEQYF.

The sample holds many counts of this clonotype. The rearrangement uses TRBV5-1 and TRBJ2-1; D possibly corresponds to TRBD1 (5 bases). Germline lookup yields CDR1 SGHRS and CDR2 YFSETQ. There are 15 residues in the CDR3. The germline V and J ends were trimmed by 2 bases and 10 bases, with 19 bases remaining between them. In DNA form, the CDR3 reads TGCGCCAGCAGCTTCGAACCCCAGGGTCTTTACGAGCAGTTCTTC. This gives the protein CASSFEPQGLYEQFF.

At least ten counts were recorded for this clonotype. The CDR3 loop reads CASSIHDGNQPQHF. CDR3 DNA sequence: TGTGCCAGCAGCATCCACGACGGCAATCAGCCCCAGCATTTT. J is TRBJ1-5 and V is TRBV7-9; no clear D. CDR3 size: 14 residues. Germline values: CDR1 SEHNR, CDR2 FQNEAQ (reference sequence). The germline V and J ends were trimmed by 5 bases and 2 bases, with 10 bases remaining between them.

This clonotype was found many times. The chain has TRBV6-1 and TRBJ2-3; 14 bases map to TRBD2. Germline loops: CDR1 MNHNS, CDR2 SASEGT. V trimming: 9 bases; J trimming: 2 bases; junction bases outside the gene matches: 4. CDR3 size: 15 residues. Here the CDR3 reads CASGLAGGHTDTQYF. The CDR3 DNA reads as TGTGCCAGTGGACTAGCGGGGGGACACACAGATACGCAGTATTTT.

The sample holds one count of this clonotype. The chain combines TRBV7-6 with TRBJ2-3, with 9 bases aligning to TRBD1. The CDR3 runs to 16 residues. Trimming took 2 bases from V and 3 from J; bases not matched to a gene: 6. Germline V gene data show CDR1 as SGHVS and CDR2 as FNYEAQ. The CDR3 DNA is TGTGCCAGCAGCTTACAATCACAGGGGGCTACAGATACGCAGTATTTT. This gives the protein CASSLQSQGATDTQYF.

V is TRBV20-1 and J is TRBJ1-2; 9 nucleotides line up with TRBD1. The V segment lost 5 bases and the J segment 7 bases; nucleotides outside the gene matches: 17. From germline, CDR1 is DFQATT and CDR2 SNEGSKA (reference sequence). CDR3 length equals 16 residues. The CDR3 DNA reads TGCAGTGCTCTCAACCCCTTAAGGACAGGGGCGGGTGGCTACACCTTC. This translates into CSALNPLRTGAGGYTF.

This clonotype showed up just a few times. This rearrangement joins TRBV6-2 or TRBV6-3 to TRBJ1-5; 7 bases fit TRBD1. Germline assignment: CDR1 MNHEY and CDR2 SVGEGT. This CDR3 is 15 amino acids long. V shed 5 bases and J 7 bases; nucleotides not matched to a gene: 11. The CDR3 DNA reads TGTGCCAGCAGTAGTCCCACAGGGGCAGGACAGCCCCAGCATTTT. This encodes CASSSPTGAGQPQHF.

This clonotype was picked up many times. The chain joins TRBV7-9 to TRBJ2-7; D is undetermined. Germline-derived CDR1 and CDR2 are SEHNR and FQNEAQ (reference sequence). This CDR3 is built from 15 residues. V lost 5 bases, J lost 6 bases, and 20 bases lay in between. CDR3 residues: CASSPTVIRGREQYF. DNA of the CDR3: TGTGCCAGCAGCCCCACCGTGATAAGAGGACGCGAGCAGTACTTC.

The rearrangement joins TRBV6-8 to TRBJ2-1; D is unresolved. The V end lost 6 bases, the J end lost 10 bases, and 7 bases lay between the germline ends. In germline, CDR1 is MNHGY, CDR2 SAAAGT. This CDR3 has 10 amino acids. The CDR3 spells CASSEREQFF. The CDR3 region has the DNA TGTGCCAGCAGCGAAAGGGAGCAGTTCTTC.

This clonotype was seen repeatedly, ten times or more. The chain uses TRBV10-2 and TRBJ2-1, with 7 nucleotides matching TRBD2. This CDR3 is built from 17 residues. Germline-derived CDR1 and CDR2 are WSHSY and SAAADI. V shed 6 bases, J shed 0 bases, and the junction held 11 bases outside the gene matches. The CDR3 region is CASRRGGPMSSYNEQFF. CDR3 sequence (DNA): TGCGCCAGCAGGAGGGGAGGGCCAATGAGCTCCTACAATGAGCAGTTCTTC.

V usage is TRBV4-2 and J usage is TRBJ2-3, with a possible D match to TRBD2 (7 bases). Per germline, CDR1 LGHNA and CDR2 YNFKEQ. Trimming removed 4 bases at V and 6 bases at J, with 14 bases between. This CDR3 region has 14 residues. The CDR3 DNA reads as TGTGCCAGCAGCCCTGGGGGGGGCCCGGATACGCAGTATTTT. This gives the protein CASSPGGGPDTQYF.

Ten or more counts support this clonotype. This chain links TRBV28 with TRBJ2-7; TRBD2 is a possible D gene (5 bases). The CDR3 has 12 amino acids. Trimming took off 2 bases at V and 3 bases at J, with 5 bases between the two ends. The germline V gene has CDR1 MDHEN and CDR2 SYDVKM. CDR3 region: CASSLEGYEQYF. CDR3 nucleotide sequence: TGTGCCAGCAGTTTAGAGGGCTACGAGCAGTACTTC.

Many counts were recorded for this clonotype. V gene TRBV4-1 combines with J gene TRBJ2-1, with 9 nucleotides matching TRBD2. Germline V CDR1 and CDR2: MGHRA, YSYEKL. The CDR3 length is 15 residues. J gave up 10 bases and V 7 bases, and 14 bases lay outside the gene matches. The CDR3 sequence is CASKRETSGSQEQFF. The CDR3 nucleotides are TGCGCCAGCAAGAGGGAAACTAGCGGGTCTCAAGAGCAGTTCTTC.

This clonotype was recorded at least ten times. The V call is TRBV7-2, the J call TRBJ2-7, with 15 bases identical to TRBD2. In germline, CDR1 is SGHTA, CDR2 FQGNSA. V lost 4 bases and J lost 6; bases outside the gene matches: 4. CDR3 length equals 15 residues. CDR3 amino acids: CASSSRTSGGVEQYF. In nucleotides, the CDR3 is TGTGCCAGCAGCTCCCGGACTAGCGGGGGGGTCGAGCAGTACTTC.

This clonotype turned up a few times. This chain links TRBV30 with TRBJ2-3, with D perhaps TRBD1 or TRBD2 (5 bases each). With 4 bases removed from V and 7 bases from J, the gap between germline ends came to 18 bases. Germline V gene sequence: CDR1 GTSNPN, CDR2 SVGIG (reference sequence). CDR3 length equals 14 residues. CDR3 nucleotides: TGTGCCTGGAACCCCGGGGCCGCCCCAAATACGCAGTATTTT. This encodes CAWNPGAAPNTQYF.

This clonotype was counted only a few times. This chain links TRBV7-3 with TRBJ2-5, with a possible D match to TRBD2 (6 bases). Germline values: CDR1 SGHTA, CDR2 FQGTGA. The ends were cut back, 4 bases at V and 10 bases at J, with 22 bases in the middle. The CDR3 is 15 amino acids. The CDR3 reads CASSSKPGPMEGQYF. In DNA, the CDR3 is TGTGCCAGCAGCTCAAAGCCGGGCCCCATGGAGGGCCAGTACTTC.

The gene calls are TRBV4-2 and TRBJ2-5, with unresolved D. V lost 0 bases, J lost 2 bases, and 16 bases lay in between. CDR1 LGHNA and CDR2 YNFKEQ come from the germline V gene. This CDR3 is built from 17 residues. CDR3 bases: TGTGCCAGCAGCCAAGAAGGTAGACGAGCCTATCAAGAGACCCAGTACTTC. Protein sequence: CASSQEGRRAYQETQYF.

A few counts support this clonotype. The chain has TRBV6-6 and TRBJ2-3; D is possibly TRBD1 (5 bases). CDR1 and CDR2 from the germline V gene are MNHNY and SVGAGI (reference sequence). V lost 6 bases to trimming and J lost 5 bases, with 15 bases between them. This CDR3 has 14 residues. The CDR3 coding sequence is TGTGCCAGCAGCCCAGGGTACATGGGAGATACGCAGTATTTT. This gives the protein CASSPGYMGDTQYF.